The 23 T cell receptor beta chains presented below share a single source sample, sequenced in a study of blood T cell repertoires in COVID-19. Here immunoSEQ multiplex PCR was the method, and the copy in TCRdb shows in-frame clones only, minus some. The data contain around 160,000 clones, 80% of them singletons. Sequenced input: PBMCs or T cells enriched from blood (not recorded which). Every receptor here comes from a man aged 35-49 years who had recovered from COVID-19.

The CDR3 sequence: CASRRGQGFMNTEAFF. The CDR3 DNA reads TGTGCCAGTAGACGGGGACAGGGGTTTATGAACACTGAAGCTTTCTTT. The V call is TRBV19, the J call TRBJ1-1; TRBD1 matches at 10 bases. The CDR3 extends over 16 amino acids. CDR1 and CDR2 (germline): LNHDA, SQIVND (reference sequence). V shed 6 bases, J shed 0 bases, and the junction held 7 bases outside the gene matches.

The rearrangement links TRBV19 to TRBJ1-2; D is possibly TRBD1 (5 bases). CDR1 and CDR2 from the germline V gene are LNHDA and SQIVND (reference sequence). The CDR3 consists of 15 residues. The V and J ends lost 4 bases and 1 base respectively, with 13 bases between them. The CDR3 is CASSKRGFNNYGYTF. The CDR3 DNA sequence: TGTGCCAGTAGTAAAAGGGGATTTAATAACTATGGCTACACCTTC.

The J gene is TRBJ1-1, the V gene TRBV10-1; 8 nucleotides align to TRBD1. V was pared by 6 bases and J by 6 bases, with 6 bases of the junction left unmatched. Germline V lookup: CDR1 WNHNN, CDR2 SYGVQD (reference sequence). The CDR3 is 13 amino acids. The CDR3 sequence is CASSGQGDAEAFF. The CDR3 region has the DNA TGCGCCAGCAGCGGACAGGGCGACGCTGAAGCTTTCTTT.

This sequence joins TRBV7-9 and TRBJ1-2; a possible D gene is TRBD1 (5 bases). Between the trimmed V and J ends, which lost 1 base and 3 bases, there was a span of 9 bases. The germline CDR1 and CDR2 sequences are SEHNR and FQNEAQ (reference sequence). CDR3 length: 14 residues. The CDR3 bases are TGTGCCAGCAGCTTAGGCGGGGCACACTATGGCTACACCTTC. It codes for CASSLGGAHYGYTF.

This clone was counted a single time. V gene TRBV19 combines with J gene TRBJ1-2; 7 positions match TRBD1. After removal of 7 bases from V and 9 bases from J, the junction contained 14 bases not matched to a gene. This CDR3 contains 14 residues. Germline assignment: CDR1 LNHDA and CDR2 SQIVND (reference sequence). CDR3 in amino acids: CASNGGQPPISYTF. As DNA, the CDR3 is TGTGCCAGTAACGGGGGACAGCCTCCTATCAGCTACACCTTC. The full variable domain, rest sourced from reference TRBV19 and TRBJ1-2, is DGGITQSPKYLFRKEGQNVTLSCEQNLNHDAMYWYRQDPGQGLRLIYYSQIVNDFQKGDIAEGYSVSREKKESFPLTVTSAQKNPTAFYLCASNGGQPPISYTFGSGTRLTVV.

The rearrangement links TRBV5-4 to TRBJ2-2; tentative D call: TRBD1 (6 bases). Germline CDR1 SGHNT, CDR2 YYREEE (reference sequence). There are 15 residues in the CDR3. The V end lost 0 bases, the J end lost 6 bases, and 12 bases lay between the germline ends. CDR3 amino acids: CASSLGGQMAGELFF. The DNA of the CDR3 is TGTGCCAGCAGCTTGGGGGGACAAATGGCCGGGGAGCTGTTTTTT. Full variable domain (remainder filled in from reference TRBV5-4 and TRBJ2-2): ETGVTQSPTHLIKTRGQQVTLRCSSQSGHNTVSWYQQALGQGPQFIFQYYREEENGRGNFPPRFSGLQFPNYSSELNVNALELDDSALYLCASSLGGQMAGELFFGEGSRLTVL.

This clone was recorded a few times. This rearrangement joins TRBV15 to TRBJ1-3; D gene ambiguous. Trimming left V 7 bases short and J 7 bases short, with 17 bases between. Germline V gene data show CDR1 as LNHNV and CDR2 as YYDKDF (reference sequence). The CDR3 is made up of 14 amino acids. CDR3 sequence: CATTIPGLGNTIYF. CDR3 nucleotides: TGTGCCACCACCATTCCAGGACTGGGCAACACCATATATTTT.

CDR3 sequence: CASIDDRSGGFTQYF. The CDR3 DNA is TGTGCCAGCATTGATGACCGCAGCGGGGGGTTTACGCAGTATTTT. The chain recombines TRBV7-8 with TRBJ2-3; 9 nucleotides align to TRBD2. V trimming: 7 bases; J trimming: 8 bases; junction bases outside the gene matches: 13. The CDR3 loop spans 15 amino acids. Germline lookup yields CDR1 SGHVS and CDR2 FQNEAQ.

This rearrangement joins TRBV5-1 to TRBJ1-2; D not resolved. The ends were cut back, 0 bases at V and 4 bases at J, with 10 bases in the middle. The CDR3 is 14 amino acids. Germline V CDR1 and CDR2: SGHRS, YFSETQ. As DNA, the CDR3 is TGCGCCAGCAGCTTGGATCCGCCGGTCTATGGCTACACCTTC. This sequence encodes CASSLDPPVYGYTF.

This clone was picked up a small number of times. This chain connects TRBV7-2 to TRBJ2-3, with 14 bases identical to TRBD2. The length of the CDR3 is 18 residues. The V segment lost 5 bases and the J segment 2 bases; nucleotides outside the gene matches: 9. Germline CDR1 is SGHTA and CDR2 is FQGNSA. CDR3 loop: CASSEGLAGATYTDTQYF. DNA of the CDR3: TGTGCCAGCAGCGAGGGACTAGCGGGGGCGACCTACACAGATACGCAGTATTTT. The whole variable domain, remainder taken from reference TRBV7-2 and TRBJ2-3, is GAGVSQSPSNKVTEKGKDVELRCDPISGHTALYWYRQSLGQGLEFLIYFQGNSAPDKSGLPSDRFSAERTGGSVSTLTIQRTQQEDSAVYLCASSEGLAGATYTDTQYFGPGTRLTVL.

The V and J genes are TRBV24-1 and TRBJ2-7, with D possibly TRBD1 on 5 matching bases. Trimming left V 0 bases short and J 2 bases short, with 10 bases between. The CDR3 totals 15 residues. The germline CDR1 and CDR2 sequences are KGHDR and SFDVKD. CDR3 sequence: CATSDLRGLAYEQYV. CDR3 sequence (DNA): TGTGCCACCAGTGATTTGAGGGGATTGGCCTACGAGCAGTACGTC.

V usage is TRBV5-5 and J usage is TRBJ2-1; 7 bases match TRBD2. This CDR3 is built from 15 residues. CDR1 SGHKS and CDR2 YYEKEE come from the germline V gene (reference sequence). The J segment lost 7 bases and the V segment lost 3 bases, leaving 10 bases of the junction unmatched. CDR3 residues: CASSYRGDTSNEQFF. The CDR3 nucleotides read TGTGCCAGCAGCTACCGGGGGGATACGTCGAATGAGCAGTTCTTC.

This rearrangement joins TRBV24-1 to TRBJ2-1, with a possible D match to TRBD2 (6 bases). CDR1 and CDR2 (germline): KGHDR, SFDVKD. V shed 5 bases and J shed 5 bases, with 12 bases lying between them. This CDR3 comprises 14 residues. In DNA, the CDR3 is TGTGCCACCAGTGTCGGGACTCGTAACAATGAGCAGTTCTTC. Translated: CATSVGTRNNEQFF.

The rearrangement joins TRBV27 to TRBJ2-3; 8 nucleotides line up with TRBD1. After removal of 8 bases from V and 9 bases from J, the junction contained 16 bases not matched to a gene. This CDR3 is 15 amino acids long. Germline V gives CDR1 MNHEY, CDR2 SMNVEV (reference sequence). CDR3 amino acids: CASSQNPTGARTQYF. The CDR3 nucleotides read TGTGCCAGCTCCCAGAACCCGACAGGGGCGAGGACGCAGTATTTT.

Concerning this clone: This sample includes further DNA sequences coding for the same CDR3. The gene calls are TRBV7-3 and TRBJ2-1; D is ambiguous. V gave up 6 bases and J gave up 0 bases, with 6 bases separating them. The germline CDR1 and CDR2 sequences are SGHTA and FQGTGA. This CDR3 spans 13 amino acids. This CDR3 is CASSSSSYNEQFF. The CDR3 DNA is TGTGCCAGCAGTTCGAGCTCCTACAATGAGCAGTTCTTC.

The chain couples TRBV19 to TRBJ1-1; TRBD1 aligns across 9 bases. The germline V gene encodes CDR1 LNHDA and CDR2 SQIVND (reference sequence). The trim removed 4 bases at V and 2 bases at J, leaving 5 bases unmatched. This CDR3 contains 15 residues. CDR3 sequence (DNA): TGTGCCAGTAGTAGGGACAGGGTCGTTAACACTGAAGCTTTCTTT. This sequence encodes CASSRDRVVNTEAFF.

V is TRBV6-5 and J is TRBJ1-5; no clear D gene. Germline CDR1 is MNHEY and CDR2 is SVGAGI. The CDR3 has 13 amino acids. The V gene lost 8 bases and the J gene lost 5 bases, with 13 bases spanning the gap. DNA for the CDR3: TGTGCCAGCGGGGAGGGTCGGGATCAGCCCCAGCATTTT. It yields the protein CASGEGRDQPQHF.

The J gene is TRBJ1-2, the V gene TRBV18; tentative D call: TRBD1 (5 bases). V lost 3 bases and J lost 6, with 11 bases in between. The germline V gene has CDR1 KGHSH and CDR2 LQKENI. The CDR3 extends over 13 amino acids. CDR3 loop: CASSPRGEDGYTF. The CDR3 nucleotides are TGTGCCAGCTCACCTCGGGGGGAGGATGGCTACACCTTC.

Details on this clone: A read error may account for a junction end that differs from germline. CDR3 coding DNA: TGTGCCAGCAGCGAAAATAGTTATGCCTTGTTC. It encodes CASSENSYALF. The chain recombines TRBV2 with TRBJ1-2; D uncertain. CDR1 is SNHLY and CDR2 is FYNNEI in the germline V gene. CDR3 size: 11 residues.

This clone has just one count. The CDR3 DNA reads as TGCGCCAGCAGCACGGGACTAGCGGGGGACTACGAGCAGTACTTC. The encoded protein is CASSTGLAGDYEQYF. This chain connects TRBV5-1 to TRBJ2-7, with 14 bases aligning to TRBD2. Trimming took 4 bases from V and 3 from J; bases not matched to a gene: 3. The CDR3 contains 15 residues. Germline lookup yields CDR1 SGHRS and CDR2 YFSETQ. The full variable domain, rest sourced from reference TRBV5-1 and TRBJ2-7, is KAGVTQTPRYLIKTRGQQVTLSCSPISGHRSVSWYQQTPGQGLQFLFEYFSETQRNKGNFPGRFSGRQFSNSRSEMNVSTLELGDSALYLCASSTGLAGDYEQYFGPGTRLTVT.

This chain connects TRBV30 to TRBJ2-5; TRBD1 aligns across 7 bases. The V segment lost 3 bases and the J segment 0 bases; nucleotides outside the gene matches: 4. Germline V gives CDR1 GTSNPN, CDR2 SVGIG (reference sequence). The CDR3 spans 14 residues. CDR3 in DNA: TGTGCCTGGAGGAAGACAGGGCACCAAGAGACCCAGTACTTC. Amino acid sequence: CAWRKTGHQETQYF. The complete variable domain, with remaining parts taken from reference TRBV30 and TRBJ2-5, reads SQTIHQWPATLVQPVGSPLSLECTVEGTSNPNLYWYRQAAGRGLQLLFYSVGIGQISSEVPQNLSASRPQDRQFILSSKKLLLSDSGFYLCAWRKTGHQETQYFGPGTRLLVL.

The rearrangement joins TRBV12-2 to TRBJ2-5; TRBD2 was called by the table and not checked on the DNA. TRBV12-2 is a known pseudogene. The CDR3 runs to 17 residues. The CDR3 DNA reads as TGTGCAAGTCGCCCGACTTATTCCGCGGGGGCCCGAGAGACCCAGTACTTC. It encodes CASRPTYSAGARETQYF.

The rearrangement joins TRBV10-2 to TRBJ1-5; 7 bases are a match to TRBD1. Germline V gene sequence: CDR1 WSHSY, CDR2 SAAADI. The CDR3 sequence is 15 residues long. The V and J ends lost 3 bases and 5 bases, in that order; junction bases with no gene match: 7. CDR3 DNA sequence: TGCGCCAGCAGTGAAACAGGGGTGTTTGATCAGCCCCAGCATTTT. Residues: CASSETGVFDQPQHF.